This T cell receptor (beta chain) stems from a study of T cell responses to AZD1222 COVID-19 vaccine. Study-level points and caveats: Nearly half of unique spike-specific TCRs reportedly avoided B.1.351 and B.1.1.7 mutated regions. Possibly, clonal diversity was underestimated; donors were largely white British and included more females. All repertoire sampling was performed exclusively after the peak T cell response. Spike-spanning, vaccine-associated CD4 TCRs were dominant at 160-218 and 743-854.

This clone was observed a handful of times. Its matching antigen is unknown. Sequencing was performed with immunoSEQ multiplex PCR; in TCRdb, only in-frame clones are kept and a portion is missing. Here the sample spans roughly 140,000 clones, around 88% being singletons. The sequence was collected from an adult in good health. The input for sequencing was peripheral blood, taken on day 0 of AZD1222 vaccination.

The CDR3 nucleotides are TGTGCCAGCAGTTTGCCCCCACAGGGAAGCTCCTACGAGCAGTACTTC. It yields the protein CASSLPPQGSSYEQYF. The J gene is TRBJ2-7, the V gene TRBV6-2 or TRBV6-3, with D possibly matching TRBD1 (6 bases). The CDR3 consists of 16 residues. Germline V CDR1 and CDR2: MNHEY, SVGEGT. V dropped 4 bases and J dropped 0 bases, with 16 bases sitting between them.